This entry is about one TCR beta chain. Its antigen is currently not known. There are no base qualities to consult, and no much larger clone falls within one base. These data are taken from a study of T cell responses to AZD1222 COVID-19 vaccine (dated by TCRdb to the early 2020s). With respect to the entire study: A total of 230 or so trial participants underwent TCR sequencing, of whom 207 received two doses of AZD1222 and approximately 25 received two doses of the MenACWY control vaccine. Trial participants were enrolled into age subgroups of 18-55, 56-69 and 70-plus years, which contained roughly 150, 30 and 60 TCR-sequenced participants, respectively.

The CDR3 regions of human TCRbeta chains were subjected to immunosequencing. The source study handled its data this way. TCRs in the repertoires were compared against a reference library of SARS-CoV-2-specific TCRs that had been generated with the MIRA antigen-specificity platform. Breadth was defined as the fraction of unique TCRs that were SARS-CoV-2-associated, and depth was defined as the fraction of total T cells that were SARS-CoV-2-associated. Each spike-specific TCR was assigned to its reactive spike region and to a CD4 or CD8 class using the MIRA data. Log10-transformed breadth and depth values were compared by one-way ANOVA with Sidak's multiple comparisons tests. This immuneACCESS table, as held by TCRdb, lists in-frame sequences with V and J called but not all clones. Of the missing ones, under half trace to an unresolved V gene in checked studies; the others have no known cause. V, J and clone size derive from that table, while D and trimming were established from the DNA sequence. The sample contains 100,000 to 150,000 clones, roughly 91% of them found a single time. Around 4.5% of the sample comes from the top ten.

Reading the label with the study, this specimen's time point is: baseline before first vaccination. What the treatment or condition label conveys for this sample: meningococcal conjugate vaccine given as trial control. Vaccinee samples were obtained from the UK trials COV001 and COV002, which included a single-blind randomized controlled phase 2/3 trial of AZD1222 (ChAdOx1 nCoV-19) in healthy adults. For TCRbeta chain sequencing, PBMC samples were collected from trial participants at day 0 and at day 28 after the second dose. The full study reports these points: Conclusions about previously exposed vaccinees were limited because only six AZD1222 recipients were SARS-CoV-2 seropositive at baseline. Nearly half of unique spike-specific TCRs reportedly recognized epitopes outside regions mutated in the B.1.351 and B.1.1.7 variants. Most participants were white British and females outnumbered males, and the authors suggested that clonal diversity may have been underestimated. The 56-69-year group was small, and its depth increase did not reach significance, likely because of low power. No day 14 peak-response samples were available, so repertoires were characterized only after the peak T cell response. After two AZD1222 doses, both the breadth and the depth of spike-specific TCRs were significantly higher than at day 0 and than in MenACWY recipients. CD4 TCRs associated with the vaccine covered the entire spike protein, and the dominant responses were in regions 160-218 and 743-854.

The specimen was peripheral blood, collected on day 0 of MenACWY control vaccination. This sequence originates from an adult in good health.

The CDR3 reads CASSLIASANEQFF. The nucleotides are TGTGCCAGCAGCTTAATAGCTAGCGCGAATGAGCAGTTCTTC. The rearranged segments are TRBV7-3 and TRBJ2-1; a weak D assignment points to TRBD2 (6 bases agree). The germline V gene yields SGHTA for CDR1 and FQGTGA for CDR2. V gives up 1 base and J gives up 7 bases, and the segment between their germline ends measures 11 bases. Measured from the cysteine to the phenylalanine, the CDR3 is 14 residues long. The CDR3 DNA has 42 bases and is translated from base 1.